The subject of this entry is one TCR beta chain. Extraction of RNA preceded its reverse transcription into cDNA, which served as the sequencing template. Using immunoSEQ multiplex PCR, the repertoire was profiled, and TCRdb retains in-frame clones only, with some absent. The table shows about 180,000 clones, with around 51% occurring only once. This CDR3 is 15 amino acids long. V was clipped by 3 bases and J by 4 bases, with 16 bases between them. Germline V gene lookup returns CDR1 SGHRS and CDR2 YFSETQ. This sample is part of a study of CD8+ T cells in alopecia areata. Noted treatment: oral pan-JAK inhibitor, 5-10 mg twice daily.

This chain uses TRBV5-1 with TRBJ2-5; possibly TRBD1 for D (5 bases). This TCR was sampled from a human donor with alopecia areata. The specimen comprised CD8+ T cells sorted from blood, sampled around week 53, from a patient treated with tofacitinib. This chain's CDR3 is CASSSDSPQVETQYF. The DNA of the CDR3 is TGCGCCAGCAGCTCCGACAGCCCGCAGGTAGAGACCCAGTACTTC.